The source of this TCR beta chain is a study of blood T cell repertoires in COVID-19. The CDR3 is 14 amino acids. V was cut by 4 bases and J by 5 bases, with 15 bases left in between. Per germline, CDR1 MGHDK and CDR2 SYGVNS. Measured with immunoSEQ multiplex PCR; TCRdb has only the in-frame clones, and not every one. The sample has about 300,000 clones, roughly 91% seen once. Across 20 to 25 US areas, participants ranged in age from 18 to 89 years. This chain connects TRBV25-1 to TRBJ2-7, with TRBD1 as a possible D gene (6 bases). The TCR comes from a woman between 50 and 59 years old who had been exposed to COVID-19. Sequences were obtained from PBMCs or T cells enriched from blood (not recorded which). DNA for the CDR3: TGTGCCAGCAGTGGGGACACCCACGGCAACGAGCAGTACTTC. Translation: CASSGDTHGNEQYF.